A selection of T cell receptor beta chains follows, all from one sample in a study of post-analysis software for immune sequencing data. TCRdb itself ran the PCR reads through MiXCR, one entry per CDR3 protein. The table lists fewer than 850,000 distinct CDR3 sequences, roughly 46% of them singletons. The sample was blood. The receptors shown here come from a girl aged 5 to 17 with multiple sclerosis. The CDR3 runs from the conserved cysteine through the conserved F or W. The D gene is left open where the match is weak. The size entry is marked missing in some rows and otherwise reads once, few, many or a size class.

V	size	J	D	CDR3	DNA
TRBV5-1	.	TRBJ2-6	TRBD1	CASRQTGSSGANVLTF	TGCGCCAGCAGACAGACAGGGAGCTCTGGGGCCAACGTCCTGACTTTC
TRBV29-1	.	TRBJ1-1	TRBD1	CSVEQTGPNTEAFF	TGCAGCGTCGAACAGACAGGGCCGAACACTGAAGCTTTCTTT
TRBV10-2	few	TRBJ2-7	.	CASRGGAYEQYF	TGCGCCAGCAGGGGTGGTGCGTACGAGCAGTACTTC
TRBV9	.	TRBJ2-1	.	CASSETPYEQFF	TGTGCCAGCAGCGAGACCCCCTATGAGCAGTTCTTC
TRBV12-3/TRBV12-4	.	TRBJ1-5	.	CASSLGAGEDNQPQHF	TGTGCCAGCAGTTTAGGGGCAGGGGAGGACAATCAGCCCCAGCATTTT
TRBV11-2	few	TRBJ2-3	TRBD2	CASSRGTSETDTQYF	TGTGCCAGCAGCCGTGGGACTAGCGAGACAGATACGCAGTATTTT
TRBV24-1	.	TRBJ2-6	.	CATRLEGSGANVLTF	TGTGCCACCAGGCTTGAAGGCTCTGGGGCCAACGTCCTGACTTTC
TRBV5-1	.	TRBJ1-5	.	CASSGEGGQPQHF	TGCGCCAGCAGCGGGGAAGGCGGTCAGCCCCAGCATTTT
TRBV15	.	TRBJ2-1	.	CATSREVVSSYNEQFF	TGTGCCACCAGCAGAGAAGTGGTTAGCTCCTACAATGAGCAGTTCTTC
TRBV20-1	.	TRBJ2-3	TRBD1	CSASSNRGNTDTQYF	TGCAGTGCTAGTTCTAACAGGGGCAACACAGATACGCAGTATTTT
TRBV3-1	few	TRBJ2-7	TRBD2	CASSSSGLAGYEQYF	TGTGCCAGCAGCTCTAGCGGACTAGCGGGCTACGAGCAGTACTTC
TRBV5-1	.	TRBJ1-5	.	CASSLGDIGNQPQHF	TGCGCCAGCAGCCTGGGGGACATCGGGAATCAGCCCCAGCATTTT
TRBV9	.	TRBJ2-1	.	CASSVPEVDEQFF	TGTGCCAGCAGCGTCCCCGAAGTGGATGAGCAGTTCTTC
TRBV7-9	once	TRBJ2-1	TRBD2	CASPSGSGDEQFF	TGTGCCAGTCCTAGCGGGAGTGGCGATGAGCAGTTCTTC
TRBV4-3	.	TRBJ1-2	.	CASSPGSGGRSRGYTF	TGCGCCAGCAGCCCCGGAAGTGGGGGCAGGTCGAGGGGCTACACCTTC
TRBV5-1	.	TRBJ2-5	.	CASSLVQGAETQYF	TGCGCCAGCAGCTTGGTACAGGGTGCAGAGACCCAGTACTTC
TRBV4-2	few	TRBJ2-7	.	CASSQVGGRDDEQYF	TGTGCCAGCAGCCAAGTGGGGGGCAGGGACGACGAGCAGTACTTC
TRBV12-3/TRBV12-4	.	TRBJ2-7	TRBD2	CASSLLGRNYEQYF	TGTGCCAGCAGTTTGCTCGGGAGGAACTACGAGCAGTACTTC
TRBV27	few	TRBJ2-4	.	CASSLSLRTAVGEQYF	TGTGCCAGCAGTCTCTCCCTGAGGACCGCCGTGGGGGAGCAGTACTTC
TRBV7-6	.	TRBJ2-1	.	CASSLGSQGPRVNEQFF	TGCGCCAGCAGCCTCGGGAGTCAGGGGCCTAGGGTCAATGAGCAGTTCTTC
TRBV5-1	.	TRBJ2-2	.	CASSFTGLSGELFF	TGCGCCAGCAGCTTTACAGGGTTGTCCGGGGAGCTGTTTTTT
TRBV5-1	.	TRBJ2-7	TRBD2	CTSSLGTSGVHEQYF	TGCACCAGCAGCTTGGGGACTAGCGGGGTACACGAGCAGTACTTC
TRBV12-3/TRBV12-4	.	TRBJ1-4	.	CASSPQNGATEKLFF	TGTGCCAGCAGCCCACAAAATGGGGCAACTGAAAAACTGTTTTTT
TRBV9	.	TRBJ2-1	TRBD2	CASSPSGRRNEQFF	TGTGCCAGCAGCCCGAGCGGGAGGAGGAATGAGCAGTTCTTC
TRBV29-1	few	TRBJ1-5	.	CSVGGRGGQPQHF	TGCAGCGTTGGAGGGCGGGGAGGCCAGCCCCAGCATTTT
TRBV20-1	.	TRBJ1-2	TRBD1	CSASRDRSNYGYTF	TGCAGTGCTAGCCGGGACAGGTCTAACTATGGCTACACCTTC
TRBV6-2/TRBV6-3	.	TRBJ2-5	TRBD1	CASSYGDRGDVNEQYF	TGTGCCAGCAGTTACGGGGACAGGGGAGATGTTAATGAGCAGTACTTC
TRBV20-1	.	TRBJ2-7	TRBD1	CSAPDRGLSMVQYF	TGCAGTGCTCCGGACAGGGGGCTGTCTATGGTGCAGTACTTC
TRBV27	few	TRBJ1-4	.	CASSPPGGGLLNEKLFF	TGTGCCAGCAGTCCCCCGGGTGGGGGGTTACTTAATGAAAAACTGTTTTTT